Shown below are 7 T cell receptor beta chains from a single sample sequenced in a study of OX40 agonist ivuxolimab in advanced cancers. Sequencing used immunoSEQ multiplex PCR; TCRdb keeps in-frame clones, though not all of them. The sample consists of 55,000 to 75,000 clones, about four fifths of them appearing once. This material consisted of CD4+ or CD8+ T cells sorted from blood, taken in a trial of the OX40 agonist ivuxolimab. The receptors come from an adult with an advanced solid tumor such as melanoma, head and neck, liver or kidney cancer.

The chain uses TRBV10-3 and TRBJ1-1, with D maybe TRBD1 (6 bases). Germline assignment: CDR1 ENHRY and CDR2 SYGVKD. Trimming pared 8 bases from V and 0 bases from J, leaving 10 bases between. The CDR3 covers 13 residues. CDR3 DNA sequence: TGTGCCATCCGGGACACCTTGAACACTGAAGCTTTCTTT. Translation gives CAIRDTLNTEAFF.

The V gene is TRBV6-1, the J gene TRBJ1-1; a possible D gene is TRBD1 (6 bases). The V and J ends lost 7 bases and 0 bases respectively, with 9 bases between them. Germline V CDR1 and CDR2: MNHNS, SASEGT. This CDR3 is built from 13 residues. CDR3 sequence reads: CASTGQMNTEAFF. In nucleotides, the CDR3 is TGTGCCAGCACAGGACAGATGAACACTGAAGCTTTCTTT.

The chain joins TRBV5-1 to TRBJ2-5, with a possible D match to TRBD2 (5 bases). This CDR3 has 17 residues. Trimming removed 0 bases from V and 5 bases from J, with 20 bases in between. Germline-derived CDR1 and CDR2 are SGHRS and YFSETQ. In nucleotides, the CDR3 is TGCGCCAGCAGCTTGGGATTCCCCCGGACTCCACTCGAGACCCAGTACTTC. It translates to CASSLGFPRTPLETQYF.

This clone was found once. V gene TRBV7-9 combines with J gene TRBJ2-3; no definite D call. The CDR3 is 18 amino acids. Germline V lookup: CDR1 SEHNR, CDR2 FQNEAQ (reference sequence). V lost 8 bases and J lost 2, with 26 bases in between. The CDR3 loop reads CASSPLLAVIMDTDTQYF. CDR3 in DNA: TGTGCCAGCTCTCCTCTCCTTGCCGTTATTATGGACACAGATACGCAGTATTTT.

The V call is TRBV6-5, the J call TRBJ2-3; D remains ambiguous. The V end was cut by 0 bases, the J end by 0 bases, with 7 bases between. The CDR3 has 15 residues. In germline, CDR1 is MNHEY, CDR2 SVGAGI. This CDR3 is CASSYSQVSTDTQYF. The CDR3 DNA sequence: TGTGCCAGCAGTTACTCGCAGGTTAGCACAGATACGCAGTATTTT.

The chain links TRBV5-6 to TRBJ2-3; 7 bases are a match to TRBD1. The CDR3 covers 16 residues. Germline V gene sequence: CDR1 SGHDT, CDR2 YYEEEE. Trimming at V came to 4 bases and at J to 7 bases, leaving 15 bases not matched to a gene. CDR3 DNA: TGTGCCAGCAGCCTCCGGACAGGCGCGACGATGAATACGCAGTATTTT. Translating gives CASSLRTGATMNTQYF.

The rearrangement uses TRBV5-4 and TRBJ1-1, with D unresolved. The CDR3 spans 13 residues. V lost 7 bases and J lost 5, with 15 bases in between. Germline CDR1 SGHNT, CDR2 YYREEE (reference sequence). CDR3 sequence reads: CASPEVKVTEAFF. The CDR3 region has the DNA TGTGCCAGCCCAGAGGTGAAGGTAACTGAAGCTTTCTTT.